These 22 T cell receptor beta chains were sequenced from one sample in a study of T-cell reconstitution after alpha-beta-depleted transplantation in children. Unique molecular identifiers were built into the TCRbeta library. TCRdb used MiXCR to reprocess the PCR reads, holding one entry per CDR3 protein. The data contain almost 500,000 distinct CDR3 sequences, 12% of them singletons. Sequenced here: PBMCs from the stem cell graft donor, sampled from the stem cell graft. Receptors were obtained from a human donor who donated a stem cell graft to a child with combined immunodeficiency.

This clonotype was recorded many times. The junction does not match germline at one end; this may be a read error. V usage is TRBV29-1 and J usage is TRBJ2-7; the D gene is possibly TRBD1 (6 bases). Germline-derived CDR1 and CDR2 are SQVTM and ANQGSEA. This CDR3 is built from 14 residues. The DNA for the CDR3 is TGCAGCGTTGGACAGGTCCTCAACTCCCACGAGCAGTACTTC. Encoded protein: CSVGQVLNSHEQYF.

This clonotype came up a few times. V usage is TRBV3-1 and J usage is TRBJ2-3; 9 bases line up with TRBD1. V gave up 4 bases and J gave up 2 bases; unmatched junction bases: 4. Germline CDR1 reads LGHDT; CDR2 reads YNNKEL (reference sequence). This CDR3 region has 15 residues. The CDR3 DNA reads as TGTGCCAGCAGCCGGGACAGGGCATACACAGATACGCAGTATTTT. It specifies CASSRDRAYTDTQYF.

This chain uses TRBV4-3 with TRBJ2-7; weak D call: TRBD1 (5 bases). This CDR3 region has 14 residues. Germline lookup yields CDR1 LGHNA and CDR2 YSLEER. Trimming took 0 bases from V and 5 from J, leaving 11 bases between them. The CDR3 region has the DNA TGCGCCAGCAGCCAAGACAGGGATATGGACGAGCAGTACTTC. This translates into CASSQDRDMDEQYF.

The chain combines TRBV25-1 with TRBJ2-7; D is ambiguous. V was trimmed by 6 bases and J by 3 bases, leaving 15 bases between them. Germline V gene lookup returns CDR1 MGHDK and CDR2 SYGVNS. CDR3 length equals 14 residues. CDR3: CASSLSGYNYEQYF. CDR3 DNA: TGTGCCAGCAGCCTCTCCGGTTATAACTACGAGCAGTACTTC.

This clonotype was found a few times. The CDR3 sequence is CASSLWAGEKYEQYF. Here the CDR3 DNA reads TGTGCCAGCAGTTTGTGGGCGGGAGAAAAGTACGAGCAGTACTTC. The chain links TRBV12-3 or TRBV12-4 to TRBJ2-7, with 7 nucleotides matching TRBD2. The CDR3 is 15 amino acids. The V gene end was trimmed by 3 bases and the J gene end by 4 bases; junction bases not matched to a gene: 9.

Only a few counts were recorded for this clonotype. This chain uses TRBV20-1 with TRBJ1-5; the D is unclear. This CDR3 has 14 residues. Germline V gives CDR1 DFQATT, CDR2 SNEGSKA (reference sequence). Between the trimmed V and J ends, which lost 1 base and 8 bases, there was a span of 15 bases. The CDR3 protein is CSARGPRLQEPQHF. CDR3 in DNA: TGCAGTGCTAGAGGGCCCCGGCTGCAAGAGCCCCAGCATTTT.

There are many counts of this clonotype. The chain is built from TRBV15 and TRBJ2-3; no reliable D call. V was clipped by 5 bases and J by 0 bases, with 3 bases between them. The CDR3 contains 12 residues. Germline V lookup: CDR1 LNHNV, CDR2 YYDKDF (reference sequence). The CDR3 reads CATSASTDTQYF. The CDR3, as DNA: TGTGCCACCAGCGCAAGCACAGATACGCAGTATTTT. Filled out from reference TRBV15 and TRBJ2-3, the complete variable domain reads DAMVIQNPRYQVTQFGKPVTLSCSQTLNHNVMYWYQQKSSQAPKLLFHYYDKDFNNEADTPDNFQSRRPNTSFCFLDIRSPGLGDTAMYLCATSASTDTQYFGPGTRLTVL.

In nucleotides, the CDR3 is TGTGCCAGCAGTCCAAACCCTGGGACTGCCACTACGGAGCAGTACTTC. Its translation: CASSPNPGTATTEQYF. The chain is built from TRBV27 and TRBJ2-7; tentatively, D is TRBD2 (6 bases). CDR1 and CDR2 (germline): MNHEY, SMNVEV (reference sequence). Trimming stripped 5 bases from V and 7 bases from J, with 24 bases between. The CDR3 has 16 residues.

This clonotype showed up just a few times. V usage is TRBV6-5 and J usage is TRBJ2-6, with D possibly matching TRBD2 (5 bases). V was shortened by 0 bases and J by 0 bases, with 12 bases between the two germline ends. Germline V gives CDR1 MNHEY, CDR2 SVGAGI. This CDR3 has 18 residues. CDR3: CASSYSRTQISGANVLTF. The CDR3 coding sequence is TGTGCCAGCAGTTACTCAAGGACTCAAATCTCTGGGGCCAACGTCCTGACTTTC.

The rearrangement links TRBV7-9 to TRBJ2-5; TRBD1 aligns across 7 bases. The V segment lost 0 bases and the J segment 4 bases; nucleotides outside the gene matches: 5. In germline, CDR1 is SEHNR, CDR2 FQNEAQ (reference sequence). CDR3 length: 15 residues. CDR3 sequence reads: CASSLATGWTETQYF. CDR3 DNA sequence: TGTGCCAGCAGCTTAGCGACAGGGTGGACAGAGACCCAGTACTTC.

This clonotype was found many times. The chain carries TRBV20-1 and TRBJ2-1; D is undetermined. Germline lookup yields CDR1 DFQATT and CDR2 SNEGSKA (reference sequence). The ends were cut back, 5 bases at V and 9 bases at J, with 14 bases in the middle. The CDR3 extends over 12 amino acids. The CDR3 loop is CSAPIRWGEQFF. The CDR3 DNA reads TGCAGTGCTCCCATTAGGTGGGGTGAGCAGTTCTTC.

This clonotype was picked up many times. The chain recombines TRBV12-3 or TRBV12-4 with TRBJ2-7; 9 positions agree with TRBD2. The V gene end was trimmed by 6 bases and the J gene end by 6 bases; junction bases not matched to a gene: 9. The CDR3 loop spans 14 amino acids. The CDR3 DNA follows: TGTGCCAGCAGACGGACTAGCGCCATATCCGAGCAGTACTTC. It yields the protein CASRRTSAISEQYF.

This chain joins TRBV27 and TRBJ2-1; 7 bases line up with TRBD2. The CDR3 extends over 17 amino acids. Trimming at V came to 7 bases and at J to 2 bases, leaving 14 bases not matched to a gene. Looked up from germline, CDR1 is MNHEY and CDR2 is SMNVEV (reference sequence). Here the CDR3 reads CASTRNGGGYTYNEQFF. The CDR3 bases are TGTGCCAGCACCCGAAATGGGGGGGGATACACCTACAATGAGCAGTTCTTC.

As DNA, the CDR3 is TGTGCCAGCAGTGGAGGACTAGCGGGAGACACCGGGGAGCTGTTTTTT. Translating it yields CASSGGLAGDTGELFF. The genes are TRBV6-1 and TRBJ2-2; TRBD2 matches at 13 bases. This CDR3 contains 16 residues. Germline V CDR1 and CDR2: MNHNS, SASEGT. Trimming at V came to 4 bases and at J to 3 bases, leaving 2 bases not matched to a gene.

This clonotype came up many times. The rearrangement links TRBV20-1 to TRBJ2-7; 8 nucleotides agree with TRBD2. V dropped 7 bases and J dropped 4; count of bases not matched to a gene: 9. Germline V CDR1 and CDR2: DFQATT, SNEGSKA (reference sequence). The CDR3 has 13 amino acids. The CDR3 sequence: CSVRGRSGYEQYF. The CDR3 DNA reads as TGCAGTGTCCGCGGGAGGTCCGGGTACGAGCAGTACTTC.

This clonotype has only a few counts. The chain links TRBV11-2 to TRBJ2-7; 8 nucleotides align to TRBD2. The V gene's germline CDR1 is SGHAT and CDR2 FQNNGV. This CDR3 has 15 residues. V gave up 5 bases and J gave up 3 bases; unmatched junction bases: 9. The CDR3 protein is CASSGVSGKLYEQYF. CDR3 coding DNA: TGTGCCAGCAGCGGAGTTAGCGGGAAACTCTACGAGCAGTACTTC.

This clonotype showed up many times. The rearrangement joins TRBV6-5 to TRBJ2-3; perhaps TRBD2 as D (5 bases). Germline loops: CDR1 MNHEY, CDR2 SVGAGI. The CDR3 contains 16 residues. V lost 0 bases to trimming and J lost 2 bases, with 12 bases between them. The CDR3 region is CASSYSPKTTTDTQYF. CDR3 in DNA: TGTGCCAGCAGTTACTCGCCAAAGACTACCACAGATACGCAGTATTTT.

The CDR3 sequence is CASSSEGAGSYEQYF. The CDR3 DNA reads TGTGCCAGCAGTTCCGAGGGGGCGGGCTCCTACGAGCAGTACTTC. This sequence joins TRBV6-2 or TRBV6-3 and TRBJ2-7; TRBD1 matches 7 bases. From germline, CDR1 is MNHEY and CDR2 SVGEGT. J gave up 0 bases and V 4 bases, and 6 bases lay outside the gene matches. CDR3 length equals 15 residues.

In this sample, this clonotype turned up a few times. The genes are TRBV7-9 and TRBJ2-5; either TRBD1 or TRBD2 may fit D (5 bases each). The CDR3 loop spans 14 amino acids. Looked up from germline, CDR1 is SEHNR and CDR2 is FQNEAQ (reference sequence). Trimming stripped 0 bases from V and 9 bases from J, with 14 bases between. DNA for the CDR3: TGTGCCAGCAGCTTAGCTTGGGGACGTTCGGCCCAGTACTTC. Protein sequence: CASSLAWGRSAQYF.

This clonotype was found a few times. The V gene is TRBV4-3, the J gene TRBJ2-7; 8 bases line up with TRBD1. After removal of 0 bases from V and 8 bases from J, the junction contained 12 bases not matched to a gene. This CDR3 spans 16 amino acids. Germline loops: CDR1 LGHNA, CDR2 YSLEER. CDR3 protein: CASSQDPGTGANKQYF. CDR3 sequence (DNA): TGCGCCAGCAGCCAAGACCCCGGGACAGGAGCCAACAAGCAGTACTTC.

This chain uses TRBV6-1 with TRBJ2-1; a weak D match, TRBD2 (7 bases). Trimming left V 7 bases short and J 8 bases short, with 21 bases between. Germline V gene sequence: CDR1 MNHNS, CDR2 SASEGT. The CDR3 extends over 15 amino acids. The CDR3 reads CASTSGGSAGDEQFF. The CDR3 DNA reads TGTGCCAGCACCTCGGGGGGCAGTGCAGGGGATGAGCAGTTCTTC.

The rearrangement joins TRBV6-2 or TRBV6-3 to TRBJ2-3; the D gene is possibly TRBD2 (5 bases). Trimming left V 5 bases short and J 3 bases short, with 21 bases between. Germline CDR1 MNHEY, CDR2 SVGEGT. The CDR3 has 17 amino acids. The CDR3 sequence is CASSRKRGARETDTQYF. The CDR3 DNA reads as TGTGCCAGCAGTCGGAAACGAGGCGCGAGGGAAACAGATACGCAGTATTTT.